A selection of T cell receptor beta chains follows, all from one sample in a study of post-analysis software for immune sequencing data. TCRdb independently ran MiXCR on the PCR reads; one entry per CDR3 protein. The table has hundreds of thousands of distinct CDR3 sequences, roughly 46% seen once. Sequenced: blood. The receptors stem from a girl aged 5 to 17 with multiple sclerosis. CDR3s include the opening cysteine and the closing phenylalanine or tryptophan. D genes are given only for firm matches. Rows may omit the clone size; those that give it use once, few, many or a size class.

NA	TRBV4-1	TRBJ1-1	NA	CASSQGRQQNTEAFF	TGCGCCAGCAGCCAAGGAAGGCAGCAGAACACTGAAGCTTTCTTT
NA	TRBV12-3/TRBV12-4	TRBJ2-1	NA	CASQRSSYNEQFF	TGTGCCAGCCAACGGAGCTCCTACAATGAGCAGTTCTTC
TRBD1	TRBV9	TRBJ1-1	NA	CASSTGQGAHEAFF	TGTGCCAGCAGCACCGGACAGGGGGCTCATGAAGCTTTCTTT
NA	TRBV10-3	TRBJ2-1	few	CAISESRESYNEQFF	TGTGCCATCAGTGAGTCCCGGGAATCATACAATGAGCAGTTCTTC
TRBD2	TRBV5-1	TRBJ2-7	NA	CASSTILANEQYF	TGCGCCAGCAGCACCATACTAGCGAACGAGCAGTACTTC
NA	TRBV28	TRBJ2-1	few	CASSKGRLNNEQFF	TGTGCCAGCAGCAAGGGACGCCTCAACAATGAGCAGTTCTTC
TRBD1	TRBV24-1	TRBJ1-5	few	CATSDAGTGGNQPQHF	TGTGCCACCAGTGATGCCGGGACAGGGGGCAATCAGCCCCAGCATTTT
NA	TRBV12-3/TRBV12-4	TRBJ1-2	few	CASSFGAGVAYGYTF	TGTGCCAGCAGTTTTGGGGCTGGCGTTGCCTATGGCTACACCTTC
TRBD1	TRBV20-1	TRBJ2-7	NA	CSALGQGRGEQYF	TGCAGTGCTCTCGGACAGGGACGAGGCGAGCAGTACTTC
TRBD2	TRBV7-9	TRBJ2-1	few	CASSLGLAGAGYNEQFF	TGTGCCAGCAGCTTGGGACTAGCGGGAGCTGGGTACAATGAGCAGTTCTTC
TRBD2	TRBV20-1	TRBJ2-1	NA	CSARGGTSDHEQFF	TGCAGTGCTAGGGGGGGGACTAGCGACCATGAGCAGTTCTTC
TRBD1	TRBV27	TRBJ1-4	NA	CASSGYRGATNEKLFF	TGTGCCAGCAGTGGATACAGGGGGGCAACTAATGAAAAACTGTTTTTT
TRBD1	TRBV20-1	TRBJ1-2	few	CSARDRVDYGYTF	TGCAGTGCTAGGGACAGGGTCGACTATGGCTACACCTTC
NA	TRBV6-5	TRBJ1-2	once	CASSYGSEQGGYTF	TGTGCCAGCAGTTACGGTTCGGAGCAGGGCGGCTACACCTTC
TRBD1	TRBV2	TRBJ2-7	many	CAASMDRGVEQYF	TGTGCCGCCAGCATGGACAGGGGCGTCGAGCAGTACTTC
NA	TRBV28	TRBJ1-2	NA	CASSLGPNGYTF	TGTGCCAGCAGTCTTGGGCCAAATGGCTACACCTTC
TRBD2	TRBV7-9	TRBJ2-7	NA	CASSRGEGKNEQYF	TGTGCCAGCAGCCGAGGGGAGGGCAAGAACGAGCAGTACTTC
TRBD2	TRBV5-1	TRBJ2-5	NA	CASGAGLAESRETQYF	TGCGCCAGCGGGGCTGGACTAGCGGAGTCCCGAGAGACCCAGTACTTC
NA	TRBV12-3/TRBV12-4	TRBJ2-5	NA	CASSLEQDNEQYF	TGTGCCAGCAGTTTAGAACAGGACAATGAGCAGTACTTC
NA	TRBV28	TRBJ1-2	once	CATSEGEVYGYTF	TGTGCCACCAGCGAGGGGGAGGTATATGGCTACACCTTC
NA	TRBV20-1	TRBJ2-7	NA	CSALAGETYEQYF	TGCAGTGCCTTGGCAGGGGAGACGTACGAGCAGTACTTC
NA	TRBV27	TRBJ2-1	NA	CASSLAGVQFF	TGTGCCAGCAGTTTGGCAGGGGTACAGTTCTTC
NA	TRBV5-1	TRBJ1-2	NA	CASSLERGYGYTF	TGCGCCAGCAGCTTGGAGAGGGGGTATGGCTACACCTTC
NA	TRBV27	TRBJ2-7	NA	CASSLGVGISCEQYF	TGTGCCAGCAGTTTAGGGGTAGGGATTTCCTGCGAGCAGTACTTC
TRBD2	TRBV4-2	TRBJ2-1	few	CASSQGGTSGRNEQFF	TGTGCCAGCAGCCAAGGCGGGACTAGCGGGAGAAATGAGCAGTTCTTC
TRBD2	TRBV5-6	TRBJ2-3	NA	CASSIASSGSTDTQYF	TGTGCCAGCAGCATCGCCTCTAGCGGGAGTACGGATACGCAGTATTTT
TRBD2	TRBV27	TRBJ2-5	NA	CASMGTSGVRETQYF	TGTGCCAGCATGGGGACTAGCGGAGTTCGCGAGACCCAGTACTTC
TRBD1	TRBV27	TRBJ2-7	few	CASSRTGGHEQYF	TGTGCCAGCAGCCGTACAGGGGGCCACGAGCAGTACTTC
TRBD2	TRBV28	TRBJ2-5	few	CASSPLGTSGSWETQYF	TGTGCCAGCAGTCCGTTAGGGACTAGCGGTTCCTGGGAGACCCAGTACTTC
TRBD2	TRBV20-1	TRBJ2-7	NA	CSAKGTRAAYEQYF	TGCAGTGCCAAGGGGACTAGAGCAGCATACGAGCAGTACTTC
TRBD2	TRBV7-2	TRBJ2-1	NA	CASSLRLADIYNEQFF	TGTGCCAGCAGCTTAAGGCTAGCGGACATCTACAATGAGCAGTTCTTC
NA	TRBV7-2	TRBJ2-1	few	CASSSLVREFF	TGTGCCAGCAGCTCCTTAGTGAGGGAGTTCTTC
NA	TRBV20-1	TRBJ1-2	NA	CSASETGTYGYTF	TGCAGTGCTTCTGAAACCGGGACCTATGGCTACACCTTC
NA	TRBV6-2/TRBV6-3	TRBJ1-5	few	CASSTGRAFSNQPQHF	TGTGCCAGCAGTACGGGCAGGGCTTTTAGCAATCAGCCCCAGCATTTT
NA	TRBV28	TRBJ1-3	NA	CASSFGSGNTIYF	TGTGCCAGCAGTTTCGGGTCTGGAAACACCATATATTTT
TRBD1	TRBV28	TRBJ2-2	NA	CASTPTGTVVTGELFF	TGTGCCAGCACCCCTACTGGGACAGTAGTCACCGGGGAGCTGTTTTTT
TRBD1	TRBV29-1	TRBJ2-1	NA	CSVDRDRGYNGQFF	TGCAGCGTTGATCGGGACAGGGGCTACAATGGGCAGTTCTTC
NA	TRBV20-1	TRBJ2-3	NA	CSGQLGTDTQYF	TGCAGCGGGCAGCTAGGCACAGATACGCAGTATTTT
TRBD1	TRBV20-1	TRBJ1-1	NA	CSARKGQPPMNTEAFF	TGCAGTGCTAGAAAGGGACAGCCCCCAATGAACACTGAAGCTTTCTTT
TRBD2	TRBV6-5	TRBJ2-7	NA	CASSLSYSGMPHEQYF	TGTGCCAGCAGTTTGTCGTATAGCGGGATGCCCCACGAGCAGTACTTC
NA	TRBV20-1	TRBJ2-3	NA	CSARAEGPTDTQYF	TGCAGTGCTAGAGCTGAGGGTCCCACAGATACGCAGTATTTT
NA	TRBV18	TRBJ2-7	few	CASSPQERGYEQYF	TGTGCCAGCTCACCACAGGAACGAGGTTACGAGCAGTACTTC
NA	TRBV27	TRBJ2-1	few	CASSFGPENEQFF	TGTGCCAGCAGTTTCGGACCAGAAAATGAGCAGTTCTTC
TRBD2	TRBV24-1	TRBJ2-1	NA	CATRTGGGSEQFF	TGTGCCACCCGCACGGGAGGAGGAAGTGAGCAGTTCTTC
TRBD1	TRBV6-6	TRBJ2-7	few	CASSGGQGNHEQYF	TGTGCCAGCAGTGGAGGACAGGGAAACCACGAGCAGTACTTC
NA	TRBV20-1	TRBJ2-5	many	CSARGGFGRGPQETQYF	TGCAGTGCTAGAGGAGGGTTTGGGCGGGGGCCCCAAGAGACCCAGTACTTC
TRBD1	TRBV6-5	TRBJ2-7	NA	CASSPRDRGTDEQYF	TGTGCCAGCAGTCCCCGGGACAGGGGAACCGACGAGCAGTACTTC
NA	TRBV5-1	TRBJ1-1	NA	CASSLVDTEAFF	TGCGCCAGCAGCTTGGTTGACACTGAAGCTTTCTTT
NA	TRBV7-3	TRBJ2-3	few	CASSLNVQDTQYF	TGTGCCAGCAGCTTAAACGTCCAAGATACGCAGTATTTT
NA	TRBV4-1	TRBJ2-1	NA	CAGSQDGTYNEQFF	TGCGCCGGCAGTCAGGACGGAACCTACAATGAGCAGTTCTTC
TRBD2	TRBV20-1	TRBJ2-5	NA	CSARRGISGSSAQYF	TGCAGTGCTAGAAGAGGGATTAGCGGGAGTTCGGCCCAGTACTTC
NA	TRBV30	TRBJ1-2	NA	CAWARRTQGYGYTF	TGTGCCTGGGCGAGACGGACTCAGGGCTATGGCTACACCTTC
TRBD2	TRBV12-3/TRBV12-4	TRBJ2-3	few	CASSLLAGVEGTDTQYF	TGTGCCAGCAGTTTACTAGCGGGAGTGGAGGGCACAGATACGCAGTATTTT
TRBD2	TRBV6-5	TRBJ2-7	NA	CASSYSSGRLYEQYF	TGTGCCAGCAGTTACTCGAGCGGGAGACTCTACGAGCAGTACTTC
NA	TRBV29-1	TRBJ1-4	NA	CSVIGTANEKLFF	TGCAGCGTTATCGGGACGGCTAATGAAAAACTGTTTTTT
NA	TRBV29-1	TRBJ2-4	few	CSVEGGTKNIQYF	TGCAGCGTTGAAGGGGGTACCAAAAACATTCAGTACTTC